This TCR beta chain was identified in a study of neurological immune-mediated disorders. Study-wide results and limits: When the repertoires were sorted by phylogenetic grouping, those of 18 of 34 multiple sclerosis patients ended up in one related-CDR3 cluster, a possible signature.

Each sequencing run yielded over 200 million TCR-beta sequences from 15-18 subjects. Each CDR3 protein gets one entry after TCRdb re-called the 5' RACE reads with MiXCR. The data contain about 26,000 distinct CDR3 sequences, about 3.5% of them singletons. This clonotype appeared many times. Its antigen is not identified. One base away lies a much larger clone, so this may be a sequencing read error. In germline, CDR1 is MNHEY, CDR2 SMNVEV (reference sequence). Trimming stripped 2 bases from V and 6 bases from J, with 8 bases between. The CDR3 sequence is 13 residues long. This TCR was recovered from a young woman with multiple sclerosis. The material sequenced was PBMCs. The genes are TRBV27 and TRBJ1-5; D not resolved. As DNA, the CDR3 is TGTGCCAGCAGTTTAATAGGGTCTCAGCCCCAGCATTTT. Protein sequence: CASSLIGSQPQHF.